This passage covers 17 T cell receptor beta chains from one sample sequenced in a study of T cell repertoires in cytomegalovirus infection. TCRdb redid the calling of the reads with MiXCR, one entry per CDR3 protein. This sample has tens of thousands of distinct CDR3 sequences, with around 30% found just once. These receptors' targets are unknown. The sample was PBMCs, sequenced either directly or after in vitro stimulation (not recorded which). The receptors originated from a human donor in good health (CMV status not recorded). Some clones in this sample may be carry-over from other donors' samples.

The table lists this clonotype with many counts. The chain is built from TRBV12-3 or TRBV12-4 and TRBJ2-7; D possibly corresponds to TRBD1 (6 bases). CDR3 size: 11 residues. The V end lost 6 bases, the J end lost 6 bases, and 9 bases lay between the germline ends. The CDR3 sequence is CASRARGEQYF. CDR3 DNA sequence: TGTGCCAGCAGGGCCAGGGGCGAGCAGTACTTC.

In this sample, this clonotype turned up a few times. The rearrangement links TRBV20-1 to TRBJ2-2; 8 bases match TRBD2. Germline trimming cut 3 bases from V and 7 bases from J; bases unmatched to any gene: 4. This CDR3 comprises 13 residues. In germline, CDR1 is DFQATT, CDR2 SNEGSKA (reference sequence). The CDR3 DNA sequence: TGCAGTGCTAGTCACGGGACTAGCGGGGAGCTGTTTTTT. Its translation: CSASHGTSGELFF.

The V gene is TRBV10-3, the J gene TRBJ2-1; no firm D call. The V end was cut by 3 bases, the J end by 10 bases, with 22 bases between. Germline V gene lookup returns CDR1 ENHRY and CDR2 SYGVKD. The CDR3 is 16 residues long. The CDR3 coding sequence is TGTGCCATCAGTGACCCTTGGTTGGCTAGGGCGGTAGAGCAGTTCTTC. This gives the protein CAISDPWLARAVEQFF.

CDR3 in amino acids: CASSPIGAQKGGQYF. The DNA for the CDR3 is TGTGCCAGCAGCCCCATCGGAGCCCAAAAAGGTGGGCAGTACTTC. The chain recombines TRBV7-2 with TRBJ2-7; D is uncertain. This CDR3 spans 15 amino acids. V was cut by 5 bases and J by 9 bases, with 23 bases left in between. Per germline, CDR1 SGHTA and CDR2 FQGNSA.

This clonotype appeared many times. The CDR3, as DNA: TGTGCCAGCAGCTTAGTCCCCTCCGGGACCTTGACCTCAGATACGCAGTATTTT. Protein product: CASSLVPSGTLTSDTQYF. This chain links TRBV7-2 with TRBJ2-3; perhaps D is TRBD1 or TRBD2 (5 bases each). CDR1 is SGHTA and CDR2 is FQGNSA in the germline V gene. The CDR3 runs to 18 residues. Trimming took 1 base from V and 4 from J, leaving 21 bases between them.

This clonotype has only a few counts. The chain employs TRBV24-1 and TRBJ2-1; a possible D gene is TRBD1 (6 bases). The CDR3 extends over 15 amino acids. V shed 3 bases and J shed 8 bases, with 16 bases lying between them. The germline CDR1 and CDR2 sequences are KGHDR and SFDVKD. The CDR3 here is CATSDPTGKDDEQFF. Here the CDR3 DNA reads TGTGCCACCAGTGATCCCACAGGGAAGGACGATGAGCAGTTCTTC.

This clonotype has just a few counts. The chain carries TRBV11-2 and TRBJ2-1; D gene uncertain. CDR1 SGHAT and CDR2 FQNNGV come from the germline V gene. With 2 bases removed from V and 5 bases from J, the gap between germline ends came to 13 bases. CDR3 length equals 15 residues. The CDR3 bases are TGTGCCAGCAGCTTACCCCCCACGAGAGACAATGAGCAGTTCTTC. Protein product: CASSLPPTRDNEQFF. Based on the CDR3 plus reference TRBV11-2 and TRBJ2-1, the full variable domain is EAGVAQSPRYKIIEKRQSVAFWCNPISGHATLYWYQQILGQGPKLLIQFQNNGVVDDSQLPKDRFSAERLKGVDSTLKIQPAKLEDSAVYLCASSLPPTRDNEQFFGPGTRLTVL.

The DNA for the CDR3 is TGCGCCAGCAGCTTGGAAGCGGGGGGACCCACAGATACGCAGTATTTT. This codes for CASSLEAGGPTDTQYF. The rearrangement uses TRBV5-1 and TRBJ2-3; 9 positions agree with TRBD2. This CDR3 is 16 amino acids long. V was pared by 0 bases and J by 2 bases, with 4 bases of the junction left unmatched. The V gene's germline CDR1 is SGHRS and CDR2 YFSETQ.

In its sample, this clonotype was seen many times. The chain uses TRBV6-1 and TRBJ2-3, with D perhaps TRBD2 (6 bases). The CDR3 consists of 15 residues. V was pared by 1 base and J by 5 bases, with 13 bases between. CDR1 and CDR2 (germline): MNHNS, SASEGT. The CDR3 reads CASSEDRELVDTQYF. Here the CDR3 DNA reads TGTGCCAGCAGTGAAGACCGGGAGCTGGTAGATACGCAGTATTTT.

V is TRBV20-1 and J is TRBJ2-4; D uncertain. CDR1 is DFQATT and CDR2 is SNEGSKA in the germline V gene (reference sequence). CDR3 size: 16 residues. V lost 1 base and J 1 base, leaving 14 bases between the germline ends. The CDR3 loop reads CSARVLVHWAKNIQYF. CDR3 bases: TGCAGTGCTAGAGTCCTCGTACACTGGGCCAAAAACATTCAGTACTTC.

CDR3 in amino acids: CASNPYRGGPYEQYF. Written as DNA, the CDR3 is TGCGCCAGCAACCCTTATCGGGGGGGACCCTACGAGCAGTACTTC. The genes are TRBV5-1 and TRBJ2-7; TRBD2 matches 8 bases. The J segment lost 2 bases and the V segment lost 6 bases, leaving 10 bases of the junction unmatched. CDR1 is SGHRS and CDR2 is YFSETQ in the germline V gene. The CDR3 consists of 15 residues. The variable domain in full, with the rest retrieved from reference TRBV5-1 and TRBJ2-7, is KAGVTQTPRYLIKTRGQQVTLSCSPISGHRSVSWYQQTPGQGLQFLFEYFSETQRNKGNFPGRFSGRQFSNSRSEMNVSTLELGDSALYLCASNPYRGGPYEQYFGPGTRLTVT.

The chain uses TRBV23-1 and TRBJ2-7; tentatively, D is TRBD1 or TRBD2 (5 bases each). TRBV23-1 is identified as an open reading frame with a role that is uncertain. This CDR3 is built from 16 residues. Trimming removed 4 bases from V and 3 bases from J, with 19 bases in between. The CDR3 spells CASSPAGTDVFYEQYF. The CDR3 nucleotides read TGCGCCAGCAGTCCAGCCGGGACGGACGTTTTCTACGAGCAGTACTTC.

The table lists this clonotype with a few counts. The chain joins TRBV12-3 or TRBV12-4 to TRBJ2-7; TRBD1 agrees at 7 bases. The CDR3 spans 14 residues. The trim removed 6 bases at V and 1 base at J, leaving 6 bases unmatched. The CDR3 sequence is CASRRQGQSYEQYF. The CDR3 DNA is TGTGCCAGCAGACGACAGGGCCAATCCTACGAGCAGTACTTC.

The table lists this clonotype with a few counts. The chain joins TRBV4-1 to TRBJ2-7; a possible D gene is TRBD1 (6 bases). In germline, CDR1 is MGHRA, CDR2 YSYEKL. Trimming left V 6 bases short and J 1 base short, with 10 bases between. CDR3 length: 13 amino acids. The CDR3 protein is CASRATGSYEQYF. CDR3 sequence (DNA): TGCGCCAGCAGGGCGACAGGATCCTACGAGCAGTACTTC.

This chain uses TRBV6-5 with TRBJ1-6; 10 positions match TRBD1. The germline gives CDR1 MNHEY, CDR2 SVGAGI. The V segment lost 5 bases and the J segment 7 bases; nucleotides outside the gene matches: 5. The CDR3 has 15 amino acids. The CDR3 spells CASSRPGQGNSPLHF. CDR3 nucleotide sequence: TGTGCCAGCAGTAGACCGGGACAGGGGAATTCACCCCTCCACTTT.

This clonotype occurred many times. The chain has TRBV7-2 and TRBJ2-7, with a possible D match to TRBD2 (5 bases). The CDR3 sequence is 15 residues long. CDR1 and CDR2 (germline): SGHTA, FQGNSA. The V and J ends lost 9 bases and 7 bases respectively, with 25 bases between them. CDR3 region: CARFRFSALTREQYF. In DNA, the CDR3 is TGTGCCAGGTTTCGTTTTAGCGCCCTCACCCGTGAGCAGTACTTC.

There are many counts of this clonotype. This chain connects TRBV7-8 to TRBJ2-1; the D gene is possibly TRBD2 (6 bases). The germline gives CDR1 SGHVS, CDR2 FQNEAQ. The CDR3 totals 12 residues. Trimming took off 2 bases at V and 10 bases at J, with 9 bases between the two ends. The CDR3 sequence is CASSLTAGEQFF. The CDR3 coding sequence is TGTGCCAGCAGCTTAACGGCGGGGGAGCAGTTCTTC.